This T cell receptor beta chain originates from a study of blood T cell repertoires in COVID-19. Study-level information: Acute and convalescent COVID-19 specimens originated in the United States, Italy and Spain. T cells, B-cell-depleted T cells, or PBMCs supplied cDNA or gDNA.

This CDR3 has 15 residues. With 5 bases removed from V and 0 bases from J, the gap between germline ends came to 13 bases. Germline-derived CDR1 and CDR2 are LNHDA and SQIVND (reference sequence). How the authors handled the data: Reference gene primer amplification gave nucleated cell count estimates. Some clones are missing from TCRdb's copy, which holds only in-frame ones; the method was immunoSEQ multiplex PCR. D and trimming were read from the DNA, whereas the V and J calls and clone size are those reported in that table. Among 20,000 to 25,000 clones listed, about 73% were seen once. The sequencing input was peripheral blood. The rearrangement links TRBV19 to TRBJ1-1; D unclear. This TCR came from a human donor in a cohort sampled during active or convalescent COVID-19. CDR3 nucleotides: TGTGCCAGTAGTTACAGCTACTTAATGAACACTGAAGCTTTCTTT. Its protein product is CASSYSYLMNTEAFF.